This TCR beta chain was sequenced in a study of read filtering for tumor transcriptome and immune sequencing. On the study more broadly: The cohort had about 16 men and approximately 13 women aged roughly 40 to 90, mean roughly 71 years. Broader study findings: Even smaller IR-seq throughput identified most shared clonotypes.

This clonotype was counted ten times or more. Antigen unknown. The library was built from around 380 ng RNA with molecular barcoded adaptors for alpha/delta and beta/gamma chains. TCRdb reprocessed the reads with MiXCR, giving one entry per CDR3 protein. The sample has approximately 62,000 distinct CDR3 sequences; about 19% are singletons. Germline V gene sequence: CDR1 DFQATT, CDR2 SNEGSKA (reference sequence). The ends were cut back, 5 bases at V and 5 bases at J, with 19 bases in the middle. The CDR3 length is 15 residues. J is TRBJ2-1 and V is TRBV20-1; D assignment may be TRBD1 or TRBD2 (5 bases each). This receptor was obtained from a donor at least 40 years old with multiple myeloma. Sequenced sample: a population of CD138-negative cells sorted from bone marrow. The CDR3 spells CSAATGGSNNNEQFF. CDR3 nucleotide sequence: TGCAGTGCTGCAACAGGCGGGTCAAATAACAATGAGCAGTTCTTC.